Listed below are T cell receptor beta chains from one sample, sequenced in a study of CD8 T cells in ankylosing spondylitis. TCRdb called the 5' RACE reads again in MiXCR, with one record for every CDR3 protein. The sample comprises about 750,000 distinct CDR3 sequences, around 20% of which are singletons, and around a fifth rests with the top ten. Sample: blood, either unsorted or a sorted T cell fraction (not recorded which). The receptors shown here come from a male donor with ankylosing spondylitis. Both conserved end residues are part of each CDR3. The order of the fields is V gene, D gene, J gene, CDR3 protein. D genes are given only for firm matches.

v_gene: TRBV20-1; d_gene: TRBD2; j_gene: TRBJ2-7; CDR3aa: CSALGLAFHEQYF
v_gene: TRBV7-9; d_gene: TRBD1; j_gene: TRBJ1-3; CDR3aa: CASSQGTGGRNTIYF
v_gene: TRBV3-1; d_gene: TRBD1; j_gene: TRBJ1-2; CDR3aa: CASSRGTGYGYTF
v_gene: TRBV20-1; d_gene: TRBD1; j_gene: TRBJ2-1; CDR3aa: CSASLGQDYNEQFF
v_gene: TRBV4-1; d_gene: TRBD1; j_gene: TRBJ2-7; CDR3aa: CASSLRGGTGDYEQYF
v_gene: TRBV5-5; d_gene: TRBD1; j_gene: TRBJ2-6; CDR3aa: CASSLVGDSSGANVLTF
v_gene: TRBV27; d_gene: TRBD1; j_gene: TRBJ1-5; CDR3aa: CASSPDRGRNQPQHF
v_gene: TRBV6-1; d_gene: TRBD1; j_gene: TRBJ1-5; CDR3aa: CASSTHRGTNQPQHF
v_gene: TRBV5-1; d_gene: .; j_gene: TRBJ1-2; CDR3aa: CASSLRGAGTGYTF
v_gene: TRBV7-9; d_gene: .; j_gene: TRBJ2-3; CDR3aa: CASSTGTTTTDTQYF
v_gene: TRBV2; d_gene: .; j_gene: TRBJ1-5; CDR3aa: CASSLRFRQPQHF
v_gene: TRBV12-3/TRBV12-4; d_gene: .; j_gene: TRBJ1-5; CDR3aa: CASSFIGGSNQPQHF
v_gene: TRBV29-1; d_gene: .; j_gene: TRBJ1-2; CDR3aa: CSVGVGAPSGYTF
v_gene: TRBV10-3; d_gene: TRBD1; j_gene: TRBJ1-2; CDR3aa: CAISQTGRAGGIYGYTF
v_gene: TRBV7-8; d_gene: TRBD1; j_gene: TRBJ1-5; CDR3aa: CASSSTGGRKYGNQPQHF
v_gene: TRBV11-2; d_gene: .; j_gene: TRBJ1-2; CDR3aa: CASSSLGHPYGYTF
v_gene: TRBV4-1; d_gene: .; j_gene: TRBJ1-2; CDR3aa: CASSQVGRINYGYTF
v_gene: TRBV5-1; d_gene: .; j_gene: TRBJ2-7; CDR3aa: CASSVTTGMIKYEQYF
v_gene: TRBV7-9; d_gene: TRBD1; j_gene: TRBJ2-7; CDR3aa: CASSWGQGALYEQYF
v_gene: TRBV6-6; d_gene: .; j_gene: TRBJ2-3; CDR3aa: CASNTPARTDTQYF
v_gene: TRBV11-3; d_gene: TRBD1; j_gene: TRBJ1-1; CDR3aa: CASSAGQGAMGTEAFF
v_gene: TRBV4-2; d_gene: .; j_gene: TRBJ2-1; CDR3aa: CASSQERGALSDEQFF
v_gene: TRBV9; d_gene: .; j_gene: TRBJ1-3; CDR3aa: CASSVGPGNTIYF
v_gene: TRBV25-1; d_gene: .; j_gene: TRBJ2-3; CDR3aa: CASSEPGARGDTQYF